This T cell receptor (beta chain) was identified in a study of CD8 T cells in Susac syndrome. In the study overall: Sequencing included Susac syndrome patients, about 6 of them with active disease and under 10 in remission.

With 7 bases removed from V and 0 bases from J, the gap between germline ends came to 17 bases. The CDR3 contains 16 residues. The V gene's germline CDR1 is LGHNT and CDR2 FRNRAP. RNA was extracted with the RNeasy kit, and a quantity of 0.5 to 1 ug was reverse transcribed using random hexamers. Amplification of the TCR beta CDR3 was carried out by immunoSEQ multiplex PCR, which spanned a total of 54 Vbeta and 13 Jbeta segments. MiXCR was run by TCRdb on the immunoSEQ multiplex PCR reads, yielding one entry per CDR3 protein. The sample consists of approximately 94,000 distinct CDR3 sequences, nearly 97% of them appearing once. TEMRA cells were enriched by FACS, while CD8+ and CD4+ T cells were obtained through a negative isolation that was performed magnetically.

The chain employs TRBV12-5 and TRBJ2-3; D possibly corresponds to TRBD1 (5 bases). The receptor's source is a human donor with Susac syndrome. Sequences were obtained from CD8+ T cells from PBMCs. CDR3 bases: TGTGCTAGTGTTCCCCCCCGGACACCTAGCACAGATACGCAGTATTTT. It encodes CASVPPRTPSTDTQYF.